Shown below are 29 T cell receptor beta chains from a single sample sequenced in a study of T cells in Graves' hyperthyroidism and ophthalmopathy. Researchers took RNA transcripts and amplified the TCR beta CDR3 regions from them. A set of HTBI primers served as the primers for a first-round RT-PCR of the TCR CDR3. TCRdb re-called the multiplex PCR reads with MiXCR, one entry per CDR3 protein. This table has more than 250,000 distinct CDR3 sequences, nearly 15% appearing once. The sequenced sample was blood. The receptors were gathered from a woman between 45 and 60 years old with Graves' hyperthyroidism that later progressed to Graves' ophthalmopathy.

The V gene is TRBV19, the J gene TRBJ1-5; 7 nucleotides match TRBD1. Germline CDR1 reads LNHDA; CDR2 reads SQIVND (reference sequence). V gave up 0 bases and J gave up 7 bases; unmatched junction bases: 6. The CDR3 spans 15 residues. The CDR3 DNA is TGTGCCAGTAGTATAGAGGGACAGAACGTACAGCCCCAGCATTTT. Protein product: CASSIEGQNVQPQHF.

This chain joins TRBV5-4 and TRBJ1-1, with D possibly matching TRBD1 (6 bases). V was shortened by 5 bases and J by 4 bases, with 18 bases between the two germline ends. CDR3 length equals 15 residues. CDR1 is SGHNT and CDR2 is YYREEE in the germline V gene (reference sequence). CDR3 sequence: CASRYQGLGSTEAFF. Here the CDR3 DNA reads TGTGCCAGCAGGTATCAGGGGCTCGGTAGCACTGAAGCTTTCTTT.

This clonotype was seen ten or more times. The chain carries TRBV6-1 and TRBJ1-2, with 9 positions matching TRBD1. Germline V gene lookup returns CDR1 MNHNS and CDR2 SASEGT. This CDR3 comprises 12 residues. With V trimmed by 6 bases and J by 8 bases, 4 bases remained unmatched. The chain's CDR3 is CASRQGANGYTF. Written as DNA, the CDR3 is TGTGCCAGCAGACAGGGGGCGAACGGCTACACCTTC.

In this sample, this clonotype turned up many times. CDR3 amino acids: CSAGTSGSYNEQFF. DNA for the CDR3: TGCAGTGCAGGGACTAGCGGCTCCTACAATGAGCAGTTCTTC. The chain is built from TRBV20-1 and TRBJ2-1, with TRBD2 matching 11 bases. V lost 6 bases to trimming and J lost 0 bases; unmatched junction nucleotides: 1. The CDR3 is made up of 14 amino acids. Germline V lookup: CDR1 DFQATT, CDR2 SNEGSKA (reference sequence).

This chain links TRBV9 with TRBJ2-7; TRBD2 aligns across 7 bases. V was pared by 4 bases and J by 3 bases, with 10 bases of the junction left unmatched. The CDR3 covers 15 residues. Germline V gene data show CDR1 as SGDLS and CDR2 as YYNGEE. CDR3 sequence: CASSSSTSRHYEQYF. The CDR3 DNA reads TGTGCCAGCAGCTCATCGACTAGCCGGCACTACGAGCAGTACTTC.

V gene TRBV4-1 combines with J gene TRBJ2-5; 9 positions match TRBD2. Germline V gives CDR1 MGHRA, CDR2 YSYEKL. The CDR3 has 16 residues. V gave up 3 bases and J gave up 2 bases; unmatched junction bases: 7. As DNA, the CDR3 is TGCGCCAGCAGCCAGGGCGGGGCGGGAGGGCAAGAGACCCAGTACTTC. It encodes CASSQGGAGGQETQYF.

This clonotype was seen repeatedly, ten times or more. This chain links TRBV3-1 with TRBJ1-1, with D possibly being TRBD1 (6 bases). From germline, CDR1 is LGHDT and CDR2 YNNKEL (reference sequence). The CDR3 contains 14 residues. V was pared by 4 bases and J by 1 base, with 10 bases between. CDR3 nucleotides: TGTGCCAGCAGCCCTACAGGGCCGAACACTGAAGCTTTCTTT. It specifies CASSPTGPNTEAFF. Full variable domain (missing parts from reference TRBV3-1 and TRBJ1-1): DTAVSQTPKYLVTQMGNDKSIKCEQNLGHDTMYWYKQDSKKFLKIMFSYNNKELIINETVPNRFSPKSPDKAHLNLHINSLELGDSAVYFCASSPTGPNTEAFFGQGTRLTVV.

This clonotype was picked up one time. This may come from a read error, since a much larger clone is one base off. The J gene is TRBJ2-7, the V gene TRBV27; 8 nucleotides align to TRBD1. This CDR3 is 15 amino acids long. The germline gives CDR1 MNHEY, CDR2 SMNVEV (reference sequence). The CDR3 spells CASSSRQGITYERYF. The CDR3 nucleotides are TGTGCCAGCAGTTCCAGACAGGGGATCACCTACGAGCGGTACTTC.

This clonotype was recorded at least ten times. The CDR3 protein is CASSTTGKRNAQYF. CDR3 DNA: TGTGCCAGCAGTACCACAGGGAAGAGGAATGCGCAGTACTTC. The rearrangement uses TRBV6-1 and TRBJ2-7; weak D call: TRBD1 (6 bases). The germline V gene has CDR1 MNHNS and CDR2 SASEGT. Between the trimmed V and J ends, which lost 5 bases and 9 bases, there was a span of 20 bases. The CDR3 contains 14 residues.

This clonotype occurred many times. The genes are TRBV29-1 and TRBJ2-3; 9 bases are a match to TRBD2. Trimming at V came to 7 bases and at J to 4 bases, leaving 9 bases not matched to a gene. The germline V gene encodes CDR1 SQVTM and CDR2 ANQGSEA. The CDR3 sequence is 14 residues long. Written as DNA, the CDR3 is TGCAGCGCCGAGGGGGGACTAGCCTCAGATACGCAGTATTTT. Its protein is CSAEGGLASDTQYF.

V usage is TRBV27 and J usage is TRBJ2-1; D ambiguous. Per the germline V gene, CDR1 is MNHEY and CDR2 is SMNVEV (reference sequence). V was shortened by 3 bases and J by 0 bases, with 9 bases between the two germline ends. The CDR3 loop spans 15 amino acids. CDR3 bases: TGTGCCAGCAGTTTGAAGCGCAGCTCCTACAATGAGCAGTTCTTC. This translates into CASSLKRSSYNEQFF.

This clonotype was detected many times. The gene calls are TRBV28 and TRBJ1-1; tentative D call: TRBD1 (6 bases). There are 15 residues in the CDR3. Trimming cost V 3 bases and J 1 base, with 12 bases left between them. Germline-derived CDR1 and CDR2 are MDHEN and SYDVKM. In DNA form, the CDR3 reads TGTGCCAGCAGTTTCCACGGGACACCGAACACTGAAGCTTTCTTT. Translating it yields CASSFHGTPNTEAFF.

Ten or more counts support this clonotype. The V and J genes are TRBV27 and TRBJ1-5; no reliable D call. The CDR3 is 14 amino acids. V dropped 3 bases and J dropped 0 bases, with 6 bases sitting between them. From germline, CDR1 is MNHEY and CDR2 SMNVEV (reference sequence). This CDR3 is CASSFRHSNQPQHF. As DNA, the CDR3 is TGTGCCAGCAGTTTTAGACATAGCAATCAGCCCCAGCATTTT.

This chain connects TRBV25-1 to TRBJ1-2; TRBD1 matches at 8 bases. The CDR3 consists of 14 residues. V shed 4 bases and J 6 bases; nucleotides not matched to a gene: 7. CDR1 and CDR2 (germline): MGHDK, SYGVNS. CDR3 region: CASSARDRNHGYTF. The DNA of the CDR3 is TGTGCCAGCAGTGCCCGGGACAGGAACCATGGCTACACCTTC.

This clonotype was counted many times. The rearrangement uses TRBV7-9 and TRBJ2-7, with 7 bases fitting TRBD1. V shed 3 bases, J shed 5 bases, and the junction held 4 bases outside the gene matches. Germline V gene lookup returns CDR1 SEHNR and CDR2 FQNEAQ (reference sequence). This CDR3 is built from 13 residues. The CDR3 protein is CASSFGQEDEQYF. As DNA, the CDR3 is TGTGCCAGCAGCTTCGGACAGGAGGACGAGCAGTACTTC. Full variable domain (outside the CDR3, taken from reference TRBV7-9 and TRBJ2-7): DTGVSQNPRHKITKRGQNVTFRCDPISEHNRLYWYRQTLGQGPEFLTYFQNEAQLEKSRLLSDRFSAERPKGSFSTLEIQRTEQGDSAMYLCASSFGQEDEQYFGPGTRLTVT.

This clonotype was recorded at least ten times. The chain recombines TRBV5-1 with TRBJ2-7, with D perhaps given as TRBD1 or TRBD2 (6 bases each). The CDR3 is 13 amino acids. Germline values: CDR1 SGHRS, CDR2 YFSETQ. V lost 1 base and J lost 5, with 10 bases in between. The CDR3 reads CASSLRGVHEQYF. DNA for the CDR3: TGCGCCAGCAGCTTGAGGGGGGTCCACGAGCAGTACTTC.

This clonotype was seen a handful of times. The chain joins TRBV9 to TRBJ2-3, with 9 positions matching TRBD1. V shed 2 bases and J 1 base; nucleotides not matched to a gene: 2. This CDR3 has 15 amino acids. Germline CDR1 is SGDLS and CDR2 is YYNGEE. The CDR3 DNA follows: TGTGCCAGCAGCGTCTGGACAGGGGGCACAGATACGCAGTATTTT. This encodes CASSVWTGGTDTQYF.

This clonotype came up a few times. The gene calls are TRBV5-1 and TRBJ1-5; the D gene is possibly TRBD1 (6 bases). CDR3 length: 14 residues. Trimming cost V 4 bases and J 9 bases, with 17 bases left between them. The germline gives CDR1 SGHRS, CDR2 YFSETQ. The CDR3 coding sequence is TGCGCCAGCAGCCTGACAGGCCCTGAGGGGCCCCAGCATTTT. Residues: CASSLTGPEGPQHF.

This clonotype showed up many times. The chain joins TRBV27 to TRBJ2-7, with TRBD2 identical over 8 bases. The ends lost 2 bases at V and 2 bases at J; junction bases unmatched: 5. This CDR3 has 15 residues. The V gene's germline CDR1 is MNHEY and CDR2 SMNVEV (reference sequence). The CDR3 region is CASSLGAGAPYEQYF. For the CDR3, the DNA is TGTGCCAGCAGTTTAGGAGCGGGAGCACCCTACGAGCAGTACTTC.

This clonotype has ten or more counts. CDR3 in amino acids: CASSPLPGTSEAFF. The DNA for the CDR3 is TGCGCCAGCAGCCCACTTCCCGGGACTTCTGAAGCTTTCTTT. The chain links TRBV5-1 to TRBJ1-1; D may be TRBD1 (5 bases). The germline V gene encodes CDR1 SGHRS and CDR2 YFSETQ. V was cut by 4 bases and J by 6 bases, with 16 bases left in between. CDR3 size: 14 residues.

The table lists this clonotype with many counts. The rearrangement uses TRBV18 and TRBJ1-2, with unresolved D. V dropped 3 bases and J dropped 7 bases, with 12 bases sitting between them. The CDR3 totals 13 residues. Germline loops: CDR1 KGHSH, CDR2 LQKENI. CDR3 nucleotide sequence: TGTGCCAGCTCACCCTTACCGAAGGGTGGCTACACCTTC. Its protein product is CASSPLPKGGYTF.

The sample holds many counts of this clonotype. The rearrangement links TRBV11-2 to TRBJ2-7, with TRBD1 matching over 8 bases. CDR3 size: 14 residues. After removal of 1 base from V and 2 bases from J, the junction contained 1 base not matched to a gene. Germline V gene lookup returns CDR1 SGHAT and CDR2 FQNNGV. CDR3 nucleotides: TGTGCCAGCAGCTTAGGCAGGGGGCCCTACGAGCAGTACTTC. The encoded protein is CASSLGRGPYEQYF.

This clonotype was seen only once. This may come from a read error, since a much larger clone is one base off. The rearrangement joins TRBV28 to TRBJ1-1; TRBD1 matches 7 bases. CDR1 is MDHEN, CDR2 SYDVKM, per germline. This CDR3 contains 14 residues. The CDR3 region is CATTGRLSLTGAFF. In DNA form, the CDR3 reads TGTGCCACGACAGGGCGTCTATCCCTCACTGGAGCTTTCTTT.

This chain uses TRBV19 with TRBJ2-1; 9 bases are a match to TRBD1. CDR1 and CDR2 (germline): LNHDA, SQIVND (reference sequence). The V and J ends lost 3 bases and 5 bases, in that order; junction bases with no gene match: 2. The CDR3 has 14 residues. CDR3 sequence reads: CASSMGQGDNEQFF. In nucleotides, the CDR3 is TGTGCCAGTAGTATGGGACAGGGCGACAATGAGCAGTTCTTC.

This clonotype occurred many times. The V and J genes are TRBV28 and TRBJ1-1; D unresolved. The germline V gene encodes CDR1 MDHEN and CDR2 SYDVKM. This CDR3 contains 13 residues. Deletions cut 3 bases from V and 1 base from J, with 6 bases between. The CDR3, as DNA: TGTGCCAGCAGTTTTAGTCGGAACACTGAAGCTTTCTTT. It codes for CASSFSRNTEAFF.

The sample holds many counts of this clonotype. The DNA for the CDR3 is TGTGCCAGCAGCCGAGGACTAGCGGGAGGACTACTTGCCGATGAGCAGTTCTTC. This encodes CASSRGLAGGLLADEQFF. V is TRBV14 and J is TRBJ2-1; 14 positions agree with TRBD2. Germline CDR1 is SGHDN and CDR2 is FVKESK. V lost 4 bases, J lost 8 bases, and 13 bases stayed unmatched. The CDR3 is 18 amino acids.

At least ten counts were recorded for this clonotype. V is TRBV6-1 and J is TRBJ2-6; D unresolved. V lost 5 bases and J 0 bases, leaving 5 bases between the germline ends. Germline assignment: CDR1 MNHNS and CDR2 SASEGT. CDR3 length: 14 amino acids. CDR3 protein: CASSFFSGANVLTF. The CDR3 DNA reads TGTGCCAGCAGTTTTTTCTCTGGGGCCAACGTCCTGACTTTC.

This clonotype occurred many times. One junction end does not reproduce the germline sequence, and a read error may be involved. The rearrangement joins TRBV7-9 to TRBJ2-7, with 9 positions matching TRBD2. CDR1 is SEHNR and CDR2 is FQNEAQ in the germline V gene (reference sequence). The CDR3 has 18 residues. The CDR3 coding sequence is TGTGCCAGCAGCCTAGCCCTGCTAGCGGGATCACCTACGGACGAGCAGTACTTC. Translated, it gives CASSLALLAGSPTDEQYF. Full variable domain (missing parts from reference TRBV7-9 and TRBJ2-7): DTGVSQNPRHKITKRGQNVTFRCDPISEHNRLYWYRQTLGQGPEFLTYFQNEAQLEKSRLLSDRFSAERPKGSFSTLEIQRTEQGDSAMYLCASSLALLAGSPTDEQYFGPGTRLTVT.

Remarks on this clonotype: One junction end disagrees with the germline gene, perhaps due to a read error. This rearrangement joins TRBV11-2 to TRBJ2-7, with 9 bases lining up with TRBD1. Germline CDR1 is SGHAT and CDR2 is FQNNGV. This CDR3 contains 16 residues. The chain's CDR3 is CASSLFSGTGSHEQHF. The CDR3 DNA sequence: TGTGCCAGCAGCTTATTTTCCGGGACAGGGTCCCACGAGCAGCACTTC.